This TCR beta chain came from a study of T cells in Graves' hyperthyroidism and ophthalmopathy. From germline, CDR1 is SGHAT and CDR2 FQNNGV. Trimming took 4 bases from V and 8 from J; bases not matched to a gene: 12. The length of the CDR3 is 15 residues. Patients having uncontrolled infection, another autoimmune disease, pregnancy or lactation were not included. The table lists this clonotype with many counts. The source material, RNA transcripts, was used to amplify TCR beta CDR3 regions. TCR CDR3 regions were first amplified by RT-PCR with HTBI primers. MiXCR was run by TCRdb on the multiplex PCR reads, yielding one entry per CDR3 protein. The sample yields 700,000 or so distinct CDR3 sequences, around 15% seen once.

The rearrangement uses TRBV11-2 and TRBJ2-3, with 7 bases matching TRBD2. Input material: blood. The receptor was isolated from a man between 18 and 29 years old with Graves' hyperthyroidism. CDR3 nucleotides: TGTGCCAGCAGCTCATCTAGCGGACTACAGAGTACGCAGTATTTT. This translates into CASSSSSGLQSTQYF.